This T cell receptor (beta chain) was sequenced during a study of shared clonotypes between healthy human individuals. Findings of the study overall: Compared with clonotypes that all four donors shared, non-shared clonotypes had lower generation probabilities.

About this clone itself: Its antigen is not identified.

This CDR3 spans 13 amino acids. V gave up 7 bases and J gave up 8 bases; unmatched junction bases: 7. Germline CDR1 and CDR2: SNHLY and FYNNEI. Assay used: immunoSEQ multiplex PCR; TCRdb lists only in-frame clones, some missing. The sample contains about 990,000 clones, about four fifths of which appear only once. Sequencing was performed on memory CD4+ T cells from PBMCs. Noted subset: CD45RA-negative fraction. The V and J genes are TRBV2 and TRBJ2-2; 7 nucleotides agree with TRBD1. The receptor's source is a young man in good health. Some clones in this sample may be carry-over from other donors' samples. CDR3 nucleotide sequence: TGTGCCAGCAATAGGGGGCCAAGAGGGGAGCTGTTTTTT. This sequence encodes CASNRGPRGELFF.